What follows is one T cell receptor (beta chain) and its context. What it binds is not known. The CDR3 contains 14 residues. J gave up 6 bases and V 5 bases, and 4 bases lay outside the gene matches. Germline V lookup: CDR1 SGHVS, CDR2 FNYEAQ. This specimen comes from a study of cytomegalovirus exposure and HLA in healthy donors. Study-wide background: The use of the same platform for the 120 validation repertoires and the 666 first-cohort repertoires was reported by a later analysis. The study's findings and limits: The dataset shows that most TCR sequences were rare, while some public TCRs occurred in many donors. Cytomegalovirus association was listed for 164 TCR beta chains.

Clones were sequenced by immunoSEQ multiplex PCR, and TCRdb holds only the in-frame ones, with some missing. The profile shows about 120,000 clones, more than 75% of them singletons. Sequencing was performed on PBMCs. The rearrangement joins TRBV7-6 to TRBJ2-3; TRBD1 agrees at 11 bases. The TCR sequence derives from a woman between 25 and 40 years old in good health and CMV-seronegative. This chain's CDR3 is CASSIRDRGDTQYF. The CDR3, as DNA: TGTGCCAGCAGCATCCGGGACAGGGGGGATACGCAGTATTTT.